This is a list of T cell receptor beta chains from one sample in a study of naive and memory T cell subsets. MiXCR, applied by TCRdb to the 5' RACE reads, yields one record per CDR3 protein. Of about 26,000 distinct CDR3 sequences listed, under 30% are singletons. The receptors originated from a female donor in good health. Both conserved end residues are part of each CDR3. Fields, in order: CDR3 DNA, CDR3 protein, J gene, V gene, D gene, clone size. The D gene is left open where the match is weak. The size field is filled for only some rows; it gives once, few, many or a size class.

cdr3_nt: TGCAGCGTTGAACGGGGGACCGAGCAGTACTTC; cdr3_aa: CSVERGTEQYF; j_call: TRBJ2-7; v_call: TRBV29-1; d_call: .; clone_size: many
cdr3_nt: TGTGCCAGCAGTCCAAGGGGAGATACGCAGTATTTT; cdr3_aa: CASSPRGDTQYF; j_call: TRBJ2-3; v_call: TRBV7-9; d_call: .; clone_size: .
cdr3_nt: TGCAGCGTTCAAGGTAGCGGGGGGCGGATCAATGAGCAGTTCTTC; cdr3_aa: CSVQGSGGRINEQFF; j_call: TRBJ2-1; v_call: TRBV29-1; d_call: TRBD2; clone_size: .
cdr3_nt: TGTGCCAGCAGTCAGGGGGGACAGGGGGGCATACTCTATGGCTACACCTTC; cdr3_aa: CASSQGGQGGILYGYTF; j_call: TRBJ1-2; v_call: TRBV27; d_call: TRBD1; clone_size: .
cdr3_nt: TGTGCCAGCAGCCTCAGGGGAGGCTACGAGCAGTACTTC; cdr3_aa: CASSLRGGYEQYF; j_call: TRBJ2-7; v_call: TRBV7-2; d_call: .; clone_size: .
cdr3_nt: TGTGCCAGCAGACAGAACCTGGGCACAGATACGCAGTATTTT; cdr3_aa: CASRQNLGTDTQYF; j_call: TRBJ2-3; v_call: TRBV2; d_call: .; clone_size: few
cdr3_nt: TGTGCCAGCAGCTCAGGGACTAGCGGAGTACAAGAGACCCAGTACTTC; cdr3_aa: CASSSGTSGVQETQYF; j_call: TRBJ2-5; v_call: TRBV13; d_call: TRBD2; clone_size: .
cdr3_nt: TGTGCCAGCAGTTTCGCAGGGGGCAATGAGCAGTTCTTC; cdr3_aa: CASSFAGGNEQFF; j_call: TRBJ2-1; v_call: TRBV12-3/TRBV12-4; d_call: TRBD1; clone_size: medium-sized
cdr3_nt: TGTGCCAGCAGCCGATTGGGACAGGGGGTTCTTGAGCAGTTCTTC; cdr3_aa: CASSRLGQGVLEQFF; j_call: TRBJ2-1; v_call: TRBV7-9; d_call: TRBD1; clone_size: few
cdr3_nt: TGCAGCGCTGCCCCAGCCCAAGAGACCCAGTACTTC; cdr3_aa: CSAAPAQETQYF; j_call: TRBJ2-5; v_call: TRBV29-1; d_call: .; clone_size: .
cdr3_nt: TGTGCCAGCAGTTACGCCGGGATGCGGGAGGGCCGGGAGCTGTTTTTT; cdr3_aa: CASSYAGMREGRELFF; j_call: TRBJ2-2; v_call: TRBV6-5; d_call: TRBD2; clone_size: once
cdr3_nt: TGCAGCGTACGGGAGGGCCGAGATACGCAGTATTTT; cdr3_aa: CSVREGRDTQYF; j_call: TRBJ2-3; v_call: TRBV29-1; d_call: TRBD2; clone_size: many
cdr3_nt: TGTGCCAGCAGTTACACTAGCGGTTACACAGATACGCAGTATTTT; cdr3_aa: CASSYTSGYTDTQYF; j_call: TRBJ2-3; v_call: TRBV6-5; d_call: TRBD2; clone_size: medium-sized
cdr3_nt: TGTGCCATCAGTGCGGGAGCGGCTGGCTACACCTTC; cdr3_aa: CAISAGAAGYTF; j_call: TRBJ1-2; v_call: TRBV10-3; d_call: .; clone_size: .
cdr3_nt: TGCAGTGCTAGTGCGGGCCCCTACGAGCAGTACTTC; cdr3_aa: CSASAGPYEQYF; j_call: TRBJ2-7; v_call: TRBV20-1; d_call: .; clone_size: few
cdr3_nt: TGTGCCAGCTCACCACAATCCCGGGACACTACTAACTATGGCTACACCTTC; cdr3_aa: CASSPQSRDTTNYGYTF; j_call: TRBJ1-2; v_call: TRBV18; d_call: .; clone_size: .